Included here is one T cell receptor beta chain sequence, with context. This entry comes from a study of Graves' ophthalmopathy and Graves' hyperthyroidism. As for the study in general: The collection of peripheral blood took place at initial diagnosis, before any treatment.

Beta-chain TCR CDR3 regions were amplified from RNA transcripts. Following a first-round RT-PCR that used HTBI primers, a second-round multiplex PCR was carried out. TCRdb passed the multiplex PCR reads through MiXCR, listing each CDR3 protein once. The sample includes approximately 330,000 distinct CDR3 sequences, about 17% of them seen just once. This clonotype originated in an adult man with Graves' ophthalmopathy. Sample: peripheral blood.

CDR3 DNA: TGTGCCAGCAGTTACAAGCGGGAGGTCTACGAGCAGTACTTC. This translates into CASSYKREVYEQYF. The rearrangement joins TRBV6-5 to TRBJ2-7, with TRBD2 matching over 9 bases. The germline V gene encodes CDR1 MNHEY and CDR2 SVGAGI. The junction had 2 bases not matched to a gene; V was cut back by 2 bases and J by 3 bases. The CDR3 covers 14 residues.